These 31 T cell receptor beta chains share one sample of origin, sequenced in a study of T cells in Graves' hyperthyroidism and ophthalmopathy (dated 2019 in TCRdb). The library relied on multiplex PCR. Sequencing was performed on an Illumina HiSeq 2000. Amplification of TCR beta CDR3 regions was carried out from RNA transcripts. The first round of RT-PCR for the TCR CDR3 was performed with the HTBI primer set and the Qiagen OneStep RT-PCR kit. TCRdb trimmed the raw reads at Q25, called clones with MiXCR and kept productive beta chains. Each entry merges the rows of one CDR3 protein and shows their most common DNA and genes. Counted in this sample were over 500,000 distinct CDR3 sequences; approximately 17% of them appeared once. The biggest ten clones account for 17% of the sample. Sequencing used blood. These receptors were obtained from a woman younger than 30 with Graves' ophthalmopathy.

A few counts support this clonotype. The chain uses TRBV5-1 and TRBJ2-5, with D possibly TRBD2 on 6 matching bases. Germline CDR1 and CDR2: SGHRS and YFSETQ. The CDR3 contains 14 residues. Trimming cost V 3 bases and J 4 bases, with 13 bases left between them. The CDR3 region is CASSSTRGLETQYF. The CDR3 coding sequence is TGCGCCAGCAGCTCGACTAGAGGGTTAGAGACCCAGTACTTC.

The V call is TRBV4-1, the J call TRBJ2-7; TRBD1 is a possible D gene (6 bases). The CDR3 sequence is 15 residues long. Per the germline V gene, CDR1 is MGHRA and CDR2 is YSYEKL. V shed 0 bases and J shed 1 base, with 10 bases lying between them. The CDR3 coding sequence is TGCGCCAGCAGCCAAGAGGAGACAGGATCCTACGAGCAGTACTTC. Residues: CASSQEETGSYEQYF.

This clonotype showed up just a few times. The chain has TRBV5-8 and TRBJ1-2; 8 bases agree with TRBD1. The CDR3 loop spans 15 amino acids. Unmatched junction bases numbered 4, after V lost 0 bases and J lost 3 bases. Germline loops: CDR1 SGHTS, CDR2 YDEGEE. The CDR3 DNA reads TGTGCCAGCAGCTTGGCCGCGACAGGGGACTATGGCTACACCTTC. This sequence encodes CASSLAATGDYGYTF.

This sequence joins TRBV7-8 and TRBJ1-4; weak D call: TRBD1 (6 bases). V lost 8 bases, J lost 5 bases, and 12 bases lay in between. The CDR3 covers 13 residues. CDR1 and CDR2 (germline): SGHVS, FQNEAQ. CDR3 nucleotide sequence: TGTGCCAGCCGTAGGACAGTAAATGAAAAACTGTTTTTT. Translation: CASRRTVNEKLFF.

In this sample, this clonotype turned up many times. This chain joins TRBV20-1 and TRBJ2-3; 7 bases agree with TRBD2. With V trimmed by 1 base and J by 2 bases, 6 bases remained unmatched. In germline, CDR1 is DFQATT, CDR2 SNEGSKA (reference sequence). This CDR3 has 15 amino acids. The CDR3 DNA reads TGCAGTGCTAGAGTAACTCTAGCGGCCACAGATACGCAGTATTTT. Translated, it gives CSARVTLAATDTQYF.

Concerning this clonotype: This may be a read error: a much more frequent sequence differs by one nucleotide. The chain links TRBV3-1 to TRBJ2-3; no reliable D call. From germline, CDR1 is LGHDT and CDR2 YNNKEL (reference sequence). The CDR3 spans 14 residues. V gave up 0 bases and J gave up 7 bases, with 11 bases separating them. The CDR3 coding sequence is TGTGCCAGCAGCCAAGATCGGATGGGTTATACGCAGTATTTT. Encoded protein: CASSQDRMGYTQYF.

This clonotype came up many times. The rearrangement uses TRBV29-1 and TRBJ2-1, with TRBD2 as a possible D gene (5 bases). In germline, CDR1 is SQVTM, CDR2 ANQGSEA. V lost 3 bases to trimming and J lost 2 bases, with 17 bases between them. The CDR3 has 16 residues. CDR3 residues: CSVDLEGSSTYNEQFF. The CDR3 coding sequence is TGCAGCGTTGATTTGGAAGGGAGCAGCACCTACAATGAGCAGTTCTTC.

This clonotype was observed many times. This sequence joins TRBV2 and TRBJ2-1, with 9 bases that match TRBD2. The CDR3 loop spans 14 amino acids. Looked up from germline, CDR1 is SNHLY and CDR2 is FYNNEI. The junction had 6 bases not matched to a gene; V was cut back by 7 bases and J by 5 bases. CDR3 sequence (DNA): TGTGCCAGCATTAGGACTAGCGCCAACAATGAGCAGTTCTTC. It is translated as CASIRTSANNEQFF.

The CDR3 region is CAWKGQGIASNQPQHF. CDR3 coding DNA: TGTGCCTGGAAAGGACAGGGAATAGCGAGCAATCAGCCCCAGCATTTT. This chain uses TRBV30 with TRBJ1-5; TRBD1 agrees at 8 bases. CDR1 and CDR2 (germline): GTSNPN, SVGIG (reference sequence). Trimming at V came to 4 bases and at J to 1 base, leaving 9 bases not matched to a gene. CDR3 length: 16 amino acids.

This clonotype has a count of ten or more. The rearrangement joins TRBV6-1 to TRBJ1-5, with 7 bases identical to TRBD1. Germline lookup yields CDR1 MNHNS and CDR2 SASEGT. This CDR3 has 16 residues. After removal of 6 bases from V and 4 bases from J, the junction contained 12 bases not matched to a gene. CDR3 nucleotides: TGTGCCAGCAGCCCAAACACAGGGGTGGGAAATCAGCCCCAGCATTTT. Amino acid sequence: CASSPNTGVGNQPQHF.

Many counts were recorded for this clonotype. The rearrangement uses TRBV20-1 and TRBJ2-5; TRBD2 matches 11 bases. Germline-derived CDR1 and CDR2 are DFQATT and SNEGSKA (reference sequence). This CDR3 spans 15 amino acids. Germline trimming cut 3 bases from V and 2 bases from J; bases unmatched to any gene: 5. The CDR3 region is CSASPLAGGQETQYF. The CDR3 DNA is TGCAGTGCTAGCCCCCTAGCGGGAGGACAAGAGACCCAGTACTTC.

This clonotype occurred many times. The chain carries TRBV28 and TRBJ1-2; tentatively, D is TRBD1 (6 bases). V was shortened by 3 bases and J by 4 bases, with 15 bases between the two germline ends. CDR1 is MDHEN, CDR2 SYDVKM, per germline. The CDR3 extends over 15 amino acids. CDR3 DNA: TGTGCCAGCAGTTTGAGCCAGGGGAATCGCTATGGCTACACCTTC. This gives the protein CASSLSQGNRYGYTF.

This clonotype was seen a handful of times. V is TRBV9 and J is TRBJ2-1, with D uncertain. The CDR3 has 13 residues. CDR1 is SGDLS, CDR2 YYNGEE, per germline. The V end was cut by 5 bases, the J end by 4 bases, with 10 bases between. The CDR3 protein is CASSTSDYNEQFF. For the CDR3, the DNA is TGTGCCAGCAGTACGAGCGATTACAATGAGCAGTTCTTC.

As to this clonotype: Being one base from a much bigger clone, this may be a read error. This chain uses TRBV2 with TRBJ1-4, with TRBD1 identical over 9 bases. The J segment lost 10 bases and the V segment lost 5 bases, leaving 8 bases of the junction unmatched. Looked up from germline, CDR1 is SNHLY and CDR2 is FYNNEI. The CDR3 is 14 residues long. As DNA, the CDR3 is TGTGCCAGCAGTTTACAGGGGGCGCGGGGAAAACTGTTTTTT. Translated, it gives CASSLQGARGKLFF.

This clonotype has just a few counts. This sequence joins TRBV30 and TRBJ2-3; the match to TRBD2 covers 9 bases. This CDR3 spans 15 amino acids. Per germline, CDR1 GTSNPN and CDR2 SVGIG (reference sequence). J gave up 3 bases and V 3 bases, and 7 bases lay outside the gene matches. CDR3: CAWRGGSGSTDTQYF. Here the CDR3 DNA reads TGTGCCTGGAGGGGGGGTAGCGGGAGTACAGATACGCAGTATTTT. Together with reference TRBV30 and TRBJ2-3, the CDR3 gives the full variable domain: SQTIHQWPATLVQPVGSPLSLECTVEGTSNPNLYWYRQAAGRGLQLLFYSVGIGQISSEVPQNLSASRPQDRQFILSSKKLLLSDSGFYLCAWRGGSGSTDTQYFGPGTRLTVL.

This clonotype was detected many times. The chain employs TRBV30 and TRBJ1-2, with TRBD1 matching over 8 bases. Losses at the gene ends were 4 bases for V and 6 bases for J; bases not matched to a gene: 10. The CDR3 spans 14 residues. Germline CDR1 GTSNPN, CDR2 SVGIG (reference sequence). The CDR3 is CAWKHQGAADGYTF. The CDR3 bases are TGTGCCTGGAAACATCAGGGGGCCGCGGATGGCTACACCTTC. The complete variable domain, with remaining parts taken from reference TRBV30 and TRBJ1-2, reads SQTIHQWPATLVQPVGSPLSLECTVEGTSNPNLYWYRQAAGRGLQLLFYSVGIGQISSEVPQNLSASRPQDRQFILSSKKLLLSDSGFYLCAWKHQGAADGYTFGSGTRLTVV.

Only one count was recorded for this clonotype. The chain joins TRBV7-3 to TRBJ1-1; possibly TRBD1 for D (6 bases). Germline loops: CDR1 SGHTA, CDR2 FQGTGA. The CDR3 loop spans 15 amino acids. Trimming removed 5 bases from V and 1 base from J, with 14 bases in between. CDR3: CASSPRAGENTEAFF. The DNA for the CDR3 is TGTGCCAGCAGCCCTCGGGCAGGGGAGAACACTGAAGCTTTCTTT.

This clonotype has a handful of counts. The chain recombines TRBV7-9 with TRBJ1-2, with D uncertain. V lost 4 bases to trimming and J lost 4 bases, with 10 bases between them. From germline, CDR1 is SEHNR and CDR2 FQNEAQ (reference sequence). The CDR3 totals 13 residues. This CDR3 reads CASSSQETYGYTF. Here the CDR3 DNA reads TGTGCCAGCAGCTCCCAGGAAACCTATGGCTACACCTTC.

The J gene is TRBJ2-7, the V gene TRBV5-6; the D gene is possibly TRBD1 (5 bases). Per the germline V gene, CDR1 is SGHDT and CDR2 is YYEEEE. Trimming removed 4 bases at V and 3 bases at J, with 14 bases between. The CDR3 has 14 residues. In DNA form, the CDR3 reads TGTGCCAGCAGCCTTGGGGCTGCCAACTACGAGCAGTACTTC. Its protein product is CASSLGAANYEQYF.

This clonotype was seen many times. This chain joins TRBV20-1 and TRBJ2-2; D uncertain. There are 15 residues in the CDR3. In germline, CDR1 is DFQATT, CDR2 SNEGSKA (reference sequence). The ends were cut back, 7 bases at V and 0 bases at J, with 15 bases in the middle. The CDR3 spells CSVPKTIANTGELFF. In DNA form, the CDR3 reads TGCAGTGTCCCCAAGACCATCGCGAACACCGGGGAGCTGTTTTTT.

In DNA form, the CDR3 reads TGCAGCGTTGACTCATGGGATAATAACCAACTGATCGACAATGAGCAGTTCTTC. This encodes CSVDSWDNNQLIDNEQFF. V usage is TRBV29-1 and J usage is TRBJ2-1; D is uncertain. The germline V and J ends were trimmed by 3 bases and 5 bases, with 26 bases remaining between them. This CDR3 has 18 residues. Germline values: CDR1 SQVTM, CDR2 ANQGSEA.

This clonotype was observed many times. The chain links TRBV28 to TRBJ2-1; possible D gene TRBD1, 6 bases. V lost 3 bases to trimming and J lost 4 bases, with 19 bases between them. The V gene's germline CDR1 is MDHEN and CDR2 SYDVKM. This CDR3 region has 17 residues. CDR3 amino acids: CASSFPRAGVAYNEQFF. In nucleotides, the CDR3 is TGTGCCAGCAGTTTCCCTCGGGCAGGGGTGGCGTACAATGAGCAGTTCTTC.

The chain has TRBV7-9 and TRBJ2-3, with 11 bases that match TRBD2. CDR3 length: 16 residues. With V trimmed by 5 bases and J by 6 bases, 10 bases remained unmatched. CDR1 and CDR2 from the germline V gene are SEHNR and FQNEAQ (reference sequence). The CDR3 reads CASSPPLAGGYDTQYF. The CDR3 DNA sequence: TGTGCCAGCAGCCCCCCCCTAGCGGGAGGTTACGATACGCAGTATTTT.

The table lists this clonotype with many counts. The chain links TRBV27 to TRBJ2-3; 9 positions agree with TRBD1. The CDR3 has 14 amino acids. Germline V CDR1 and CDR2: MNHEY, SMNVEV (reference sequence). V dropped 6 bases and J dropped 6; count of bases not matched to a gene: 7. The CDR3 region is CASRKTGGSDTQYF. The CDR3 DNA sequence: TGTGCCAGCAGAAAGACAGGGGGAAGTGATACGCAGTATTTT.

This clonotype was detected a few times. The CDR3 nucleotides are TGTGCCAGCAGAGGCAGGGAGGGAGGTGAAAAACTGTTTTTT. The encoded protein is CASRGREGGEKLFF. The genes are TRBV12-3 or TRBV12-4 and TRBJ1-4; perhaps TRBD1 as D (5 bases). The CDR3 is 14 amino acids. V lost 6 bases and J lost 7, with 15 bases in between.

This clonotype came up many times. CDR3 region: CASSLVWGTSGVNEQFF. The CDR3, as DNA: TGTGCCAGCAGCTTAGTGTGGGGGACTAGCGGGGTGAATGAGCAGTTCTTC. The V gene is TRBV7-8, the J gene TRBJ2-1; 13 bases map to TRBD2. The CDR3 sequence is 17 residues long. After removal of 1 base from V and 7 bases from J, the junction contained 7 bases not matched to a gene. Germline V gene sequence: CDR1 SGHVS, CDR2 FQNEAQ.

In the case of this clonotype: This could be a read error, since a much larger clone is one nucleotide away. This chain uses TRBV10-3 with TRBJ2-7, with no clear D. The V and J ends lost 6 bases and 2 bases respectively, with 14 bases between them. Germline assignment: CDR1 ENHRY and CDR2 SYGVKD. The CDR3 loop spans 14 amino acids. The CDR3 protein is CAIRVRPMTYEQYF. The CDR3, as DNA: TGTGCCATCAGGGTACGACCGATGACCTACGAGCAGTACTTC.

This clonotype was counted only a few times. The chain uses TRBV19 and TRBJ1-5; TRBD1 might be the D (6 bases). Trimming shortened V by 7 bases and J by 2 bases, and 15 bases separated the two germline ends. Germline lookup yields CDR1 LNHDA and CDR2 SQIVND (reference sequence). The length of the CDR3 is 15 residues. CDR3 bases: TGTGCCAGTACCCACAGGGAAGTTGGCAATCAGCCCCAGCATTTT. As protein: CASTHREVGNQPQHF.

V usage is TRBV24-1 and J usage is TRBJ2-1; 8 bases fit TRBD1. The CDR3 length is 15 residues. Per germline, CDR1 KGHDR and CDR2 SFDVKD. V shed 9 bases, J shed 3 bases, and the junction held 9 bases outside the gene matches. The DNA of the CDR3 is TGTGCCACCCATCCTGGACAGGGTCTCTACAATGAGCAGTTCTTC. It yields the protein CATHPGQGLYNEQFF.

This clonotype came up a few times. The chain has TRBV27 and TRBJ2-3; D is tentatively TRBD1 or TRBD2 (6 bases each). With 0 bases removed from V and 7 bases from J, the gap between germline ends came to 11 bases. CDR3 length: 14 residues. Germline loops: CDR1 MNHEY, CDR2 SMNVEV (reference sequence). The CDR3 DNA is TGTGCCAGCAGTTTATCCCCGGGGGCGTATACGCAGTATTTT. Amino acids: CASSLSPGAYTQYF.

The CDR3 sequence is CASSQTPGQNTEAFF. The CDR3 region has the DNA TGTGCCAGCAGCCAAACTCCGGGACAGAACACTGAAGCTTTCTTT. The rearrangement joins TRBV14 to TRBJ1-1; D perhaps matches TRBD1 (6 bases). This CDR3 contains 15 residues. The V gene lost 2 bases and the J gene lost 1 base, with 11 bases spanning the gap. Germline V CDR1 and CDR2: SGHDN, FVKESK.